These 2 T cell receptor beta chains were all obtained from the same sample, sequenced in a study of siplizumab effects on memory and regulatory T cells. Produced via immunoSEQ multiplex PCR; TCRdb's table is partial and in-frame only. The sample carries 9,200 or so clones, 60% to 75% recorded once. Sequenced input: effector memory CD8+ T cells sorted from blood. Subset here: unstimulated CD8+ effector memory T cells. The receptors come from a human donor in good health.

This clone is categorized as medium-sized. CDR3 sequence: CASSYAGAYEQYF. The DNA of the CDR3 is TGTGCCAGCAGTTACGCGGGGGCCTACGAGCAGTACTTC. The chain recombines TRBV6-6 with TRBJ2-7; 7 bases map to TRBD2. This CDR3 region has 13 residues. Germline CDR1 MNHNY, CDR2 SVGAGI (reference sequence). Losses at the gene ends were 2 bases for V and 2 bases for J; bases not matched to a gene: 0.

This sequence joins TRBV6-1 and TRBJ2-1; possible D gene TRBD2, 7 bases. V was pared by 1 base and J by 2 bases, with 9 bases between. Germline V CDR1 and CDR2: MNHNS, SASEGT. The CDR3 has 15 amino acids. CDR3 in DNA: TGTGCCAGCAGTGAAGGGGGGGGCCCCTACAATGAGCAGTTCTTC. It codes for CASSEGGGPYNEQFF.